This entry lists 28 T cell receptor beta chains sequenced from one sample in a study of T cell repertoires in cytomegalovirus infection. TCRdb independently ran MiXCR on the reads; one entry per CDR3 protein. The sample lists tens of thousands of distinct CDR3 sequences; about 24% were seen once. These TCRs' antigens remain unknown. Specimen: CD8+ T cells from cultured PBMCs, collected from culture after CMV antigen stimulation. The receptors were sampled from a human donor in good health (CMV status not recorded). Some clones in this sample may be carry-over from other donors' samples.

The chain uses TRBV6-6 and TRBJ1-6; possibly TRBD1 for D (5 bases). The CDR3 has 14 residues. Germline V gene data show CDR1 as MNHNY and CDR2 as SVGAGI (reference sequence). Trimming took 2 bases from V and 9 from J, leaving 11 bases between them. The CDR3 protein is CASSYGGAGSPLHF. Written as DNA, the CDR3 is TGTGCCAGCAGTTACGGCGGGGCCGGTTCACCCCTCCACTTT.

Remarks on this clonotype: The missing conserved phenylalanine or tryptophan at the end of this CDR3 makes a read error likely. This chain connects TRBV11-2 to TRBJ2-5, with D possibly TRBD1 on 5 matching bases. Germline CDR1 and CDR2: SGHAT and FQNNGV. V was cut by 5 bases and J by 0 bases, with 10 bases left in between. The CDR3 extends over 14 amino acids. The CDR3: CASSPRAYQETQYC. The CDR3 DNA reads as TGTGCCAGCAGCCCCAGGGCGTACCAAGAGACCCAGTACTGC.

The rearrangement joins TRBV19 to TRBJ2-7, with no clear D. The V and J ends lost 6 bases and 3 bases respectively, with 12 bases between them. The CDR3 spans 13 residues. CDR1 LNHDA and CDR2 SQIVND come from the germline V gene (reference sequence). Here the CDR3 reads CASSHTENYEQYF. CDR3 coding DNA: TGTGCCAGTAGCCATACAGAGAACTACGAGCAGTACTTC.

CDR3 sequence reads: CASSSGWGMGTDTQYF. The CDR3 DNA sequence: TGTGCCAGCAGTTCAGGGTGGGGGATGGGCACAGATACGCAGTATTTT. The gene calls are TRBV5-4 and TRBJ2-3; D assignment may be TRBD1 or TRBD2 (5 bases each). Germline assignment: CDR1 SGHNT and CDR2 YYREEE (reference sequence). V was clipped by 5 bases and J by 1 base, with 17 bases between them. The CDR3 contains 16 residues.

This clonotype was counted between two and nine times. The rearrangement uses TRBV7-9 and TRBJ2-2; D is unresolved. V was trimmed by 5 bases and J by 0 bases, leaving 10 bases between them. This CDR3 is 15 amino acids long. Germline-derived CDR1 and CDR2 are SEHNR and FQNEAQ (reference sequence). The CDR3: CASSLTTANTGELFF. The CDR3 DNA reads TGTGCCAGCAGCCTCACCACCGCGAACACCGGGGAGCTGTTTTTT.

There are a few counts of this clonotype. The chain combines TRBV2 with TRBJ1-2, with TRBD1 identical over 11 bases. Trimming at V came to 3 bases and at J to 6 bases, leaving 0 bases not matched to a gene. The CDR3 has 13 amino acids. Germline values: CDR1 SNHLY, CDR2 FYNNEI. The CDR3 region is CASSEGQGDGYTF. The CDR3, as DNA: TGTGCCAGCAGTGAGGGACAGGGGGATGGCTACACCTTC.

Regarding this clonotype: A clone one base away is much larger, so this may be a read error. CDR3 bases: TGTGTCAGCAGCGAGGGACGGAACTATGGCTACACCTTC. Amino acids: CVSSEGRNYGYTF. This rearrangement joins TRBV11-2 to TRBJ1-2; D may be TRBD1 (5 bases). The CDR3 has 13 amino acids. Per the germline V gene, CDR1 is SGHAT and CDR2 is FQNNGV.

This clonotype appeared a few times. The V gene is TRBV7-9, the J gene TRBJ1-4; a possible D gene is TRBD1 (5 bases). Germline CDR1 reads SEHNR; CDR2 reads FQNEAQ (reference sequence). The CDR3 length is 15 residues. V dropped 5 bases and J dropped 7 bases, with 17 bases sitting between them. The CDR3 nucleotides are TGTGCCAGCAGCGCACGAAAGGGGATGTTTGAAAAACTGTTTTTT. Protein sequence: CASSARKGMFEKLFF.

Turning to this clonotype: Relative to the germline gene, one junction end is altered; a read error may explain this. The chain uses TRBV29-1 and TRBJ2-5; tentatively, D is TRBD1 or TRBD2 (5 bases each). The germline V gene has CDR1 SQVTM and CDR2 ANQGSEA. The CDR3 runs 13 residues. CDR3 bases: TGCAGCGCCCGGGACGGCCCCATTGAGACCCATTACTTC. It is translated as CSARDGPIETHYF.

Here the CDR3 DNA reads TGTGCCAGCAGCTTCGGGTTAGACGAGCAGTACTTC. This codes for CASSFGLDEQYF. V gene TRBV7-9 combines with J gene TRBJ2-7; unclear D gene. This CDR3 has 12 residues. Germline CDR1 and CDR2: SEHNR and FQNEAQ (reference sequence). V was pared by 3 bases and J by 5 bases, with 8 bases between.

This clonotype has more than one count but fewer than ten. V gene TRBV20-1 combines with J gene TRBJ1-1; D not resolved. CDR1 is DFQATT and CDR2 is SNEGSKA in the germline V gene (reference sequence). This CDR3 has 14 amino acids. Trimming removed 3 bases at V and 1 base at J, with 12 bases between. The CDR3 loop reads CSASPVPRNTEAFF. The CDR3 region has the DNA TGCAGTGCTAGTCCAGTCCCACGGAACACTGAAGCTTTCTTT.

The CDR3 coding sequence is TGTGCCAGCAGCCACAGGCGGGGGAATAATTCACCCCTCCACTTT. Its translation is CASSHRRGNNSPLHF. The chain uses TRBV27 and TRBJ1-6, with a possible D match to TRBD1 (5 bases). The CDR3 has 15 residues. The ends were cut back, 6 bases at V and 5 bases at J, with 14 bases in the middle. In germline, CDR1 is MNHEY, CDR2 SMNVEV (reference sequence).

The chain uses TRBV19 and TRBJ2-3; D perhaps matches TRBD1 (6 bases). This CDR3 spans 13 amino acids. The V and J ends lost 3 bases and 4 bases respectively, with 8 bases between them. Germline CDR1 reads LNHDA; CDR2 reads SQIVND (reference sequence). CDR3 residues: CASSIRGADTQYF. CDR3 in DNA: TGTGCCAGTAGTATCAGGGGAGCAGATACGCAGTATTTT.

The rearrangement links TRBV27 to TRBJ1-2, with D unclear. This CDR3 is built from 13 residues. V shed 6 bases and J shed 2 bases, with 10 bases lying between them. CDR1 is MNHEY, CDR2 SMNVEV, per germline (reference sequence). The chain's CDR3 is CASSGAGNYGYTF. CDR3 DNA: TGTGCCAGCAGCGGTGCGGGGAACTATGGCTACACCTTC.

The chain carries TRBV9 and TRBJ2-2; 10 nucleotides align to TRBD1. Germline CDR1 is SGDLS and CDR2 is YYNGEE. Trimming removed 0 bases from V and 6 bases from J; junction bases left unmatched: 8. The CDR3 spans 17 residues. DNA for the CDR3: TGTGCCAGCAGCGTAGAAATCGGGACAGGGGACGCCGGGGAGCTGTTTTTT. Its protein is CASSVEIGTGDAGELFF.

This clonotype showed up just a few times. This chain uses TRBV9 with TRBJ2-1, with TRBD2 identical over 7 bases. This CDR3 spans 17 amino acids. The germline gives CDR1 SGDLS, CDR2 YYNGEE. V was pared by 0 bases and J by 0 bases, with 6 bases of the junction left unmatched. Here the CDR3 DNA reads TGTGCCAGCAGCGTAGTGGGGAGCGGGATCTCCTACAATGAGCAGTTCTTC. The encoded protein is CASSVVGSGISYNEQFF. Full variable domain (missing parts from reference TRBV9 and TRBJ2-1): DSGVTQTPKHLITATGQRVTLRCSPRSGDLSVYWYQQSLDQGLQFLIQYYNGEERAKGNILERFSAQQFPDLHSELNLSSLELGDSALYFCASSVVGSGISYNEQFFGPGTRLTVL.

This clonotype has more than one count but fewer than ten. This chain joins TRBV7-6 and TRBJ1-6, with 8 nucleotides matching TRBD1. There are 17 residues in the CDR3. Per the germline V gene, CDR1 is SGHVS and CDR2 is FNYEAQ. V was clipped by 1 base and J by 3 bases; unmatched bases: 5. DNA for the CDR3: TGTGCCAGCAGCTTAGGGACAGGGCCCTACTATAATTCACCCCTCCACTTT. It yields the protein CASSLGTGPYYNSPLHF. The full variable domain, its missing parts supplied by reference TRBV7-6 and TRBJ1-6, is GAGVSQSPRYKVTKRGQDVALRCDPISGHVSLYWYRQALGQGPEFLTYFNYEAQQDKSGLPNDRFSAERPEGSISTLTIQRTEQRDSAMYRCASSLGTGPYYNSPLHFGNGTRLTVT.

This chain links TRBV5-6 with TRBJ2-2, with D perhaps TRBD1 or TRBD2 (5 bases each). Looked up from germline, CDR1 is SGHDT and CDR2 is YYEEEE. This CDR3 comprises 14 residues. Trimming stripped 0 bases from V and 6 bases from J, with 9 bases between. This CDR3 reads CASSLEGSAGELFF. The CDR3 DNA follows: TGTGCCAGCAGCTTGGAGGGGAGCGCCGGGGAGCTGTTTTTT.

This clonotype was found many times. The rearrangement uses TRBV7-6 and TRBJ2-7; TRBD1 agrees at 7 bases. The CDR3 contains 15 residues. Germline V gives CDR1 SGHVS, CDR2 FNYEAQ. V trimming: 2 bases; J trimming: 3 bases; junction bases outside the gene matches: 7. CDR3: CASSLYSAGGYEQYF. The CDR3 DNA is TGTGCCAGCAGCTTATATTCGGCAGGGGGCTACGAGCAGTACTTC.

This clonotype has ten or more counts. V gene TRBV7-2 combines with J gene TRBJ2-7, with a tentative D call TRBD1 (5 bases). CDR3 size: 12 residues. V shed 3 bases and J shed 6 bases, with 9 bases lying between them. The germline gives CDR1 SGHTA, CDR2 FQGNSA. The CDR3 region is CASSLGLGEQYF. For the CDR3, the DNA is TGTGCCAGCAGCTTGGGGCTGGGCGAGCAGTACTTC.

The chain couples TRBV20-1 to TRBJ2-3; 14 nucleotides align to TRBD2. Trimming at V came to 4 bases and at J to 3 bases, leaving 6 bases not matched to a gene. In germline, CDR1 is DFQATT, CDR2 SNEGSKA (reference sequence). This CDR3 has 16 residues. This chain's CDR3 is CSANPTSGGETDTQYF. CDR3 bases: TGCAGTGCTAACCCGACTAGCGGGGGGGAAACAGATACGCAGTATTTT.

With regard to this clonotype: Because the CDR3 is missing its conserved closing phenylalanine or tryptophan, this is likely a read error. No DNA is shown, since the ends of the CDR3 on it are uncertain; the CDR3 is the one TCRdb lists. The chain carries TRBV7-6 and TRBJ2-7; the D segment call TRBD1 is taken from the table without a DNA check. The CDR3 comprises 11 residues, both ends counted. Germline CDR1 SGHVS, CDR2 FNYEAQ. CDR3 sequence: CASSLGDRGVL.

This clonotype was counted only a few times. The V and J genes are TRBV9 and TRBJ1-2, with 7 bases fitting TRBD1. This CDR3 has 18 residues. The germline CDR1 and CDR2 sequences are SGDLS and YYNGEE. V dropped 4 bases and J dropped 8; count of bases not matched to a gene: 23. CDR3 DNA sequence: TGTGCCAGCAGCCCGCGACAGGGTCGATCCACGCGATCGTCGGGCTACACCTTC. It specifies CASSPRQGRSTRSSGYTF.

The CDR3 loop reads CASSLAHTGLVRDEQFF. The CDR3 coding sequence is TGTGCCAGCAGCTTAGCACATACCGGACTAGTTAGGGATGAGCAGTTCTTC. This chain links TRBV13 with TRBJ2-1, with 7 bases matching TRBD2. With 1 base clipped from V and 8 bases from J, the junction kept 14 bases outside the gene matches. Germline V lookup: CDR1 PRHDT, CDR2 FYEKMQ (reference sequence). This CDR3 spans 17 amino acids.

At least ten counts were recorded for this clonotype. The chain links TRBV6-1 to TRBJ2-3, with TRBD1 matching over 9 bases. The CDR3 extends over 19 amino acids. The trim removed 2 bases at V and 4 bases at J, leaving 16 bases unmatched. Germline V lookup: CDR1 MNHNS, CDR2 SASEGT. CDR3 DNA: TGTGCCAGCAGTGAAATCGAACAGGGGGCGCCTTCGATCTCAGATACGCAGTATTTT. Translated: CASSEIEQGAPSISDTQYF.

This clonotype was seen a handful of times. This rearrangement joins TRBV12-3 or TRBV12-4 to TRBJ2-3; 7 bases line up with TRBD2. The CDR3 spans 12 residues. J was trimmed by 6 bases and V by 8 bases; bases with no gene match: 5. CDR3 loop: CASEGRGDTQYF. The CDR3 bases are TGTGCCAGCGAAGGGCGGGGGGATACGCAGTATTTT.

For the CDR3, the DNA is TGTGCCAGCAGCGCCGGACAGGGGCTTAGTGAGCAGTTCTTC. It is translated as CASSAGQGLSEQFF. J is TRBJ2-1 and V is TRBV5-6; TRBD1 aligns across 9 bases. The CDR3 totals 14 residues. CDR1 SGHDT and CDR2 YYEEEE come from the germline V gene. Germline trimming cut 4 bases from V and 9 bases from J; bases unmatched to any gene: 8. The full variable domain, with the rest looked up from reference TRBV5-6 and TRBJ2-1, is DAGVTQSPTHLIKTRGQQVTLRCSPKSGHDTVSWYQQALGQGPQFIFQYYEEEERQRGNFPDRFSGHQFPNYSSELNVNALLLGDSALYLCASSAGQGLSEQFFGPGTRLTVL.

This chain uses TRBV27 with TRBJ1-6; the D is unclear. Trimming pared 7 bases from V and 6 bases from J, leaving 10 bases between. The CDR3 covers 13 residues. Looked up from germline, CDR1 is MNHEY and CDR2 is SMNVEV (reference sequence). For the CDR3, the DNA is TGTGCCAGCACCTTGTCGGGTAATTCACCCCTCCACTTT. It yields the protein CASTLSGNSPLHF.